Listed below are T cell receptor beta chains from one sample, sequenced in a study of beta chain features in type 1 diabetes. Assay used: immunoSEQ multiplex PCR; TCRdb lists only in-frame clones, some missing. The sample has around 650,000 clones, roughly an eighth seen once; the top ten hold over 0.1%. Sequenced sample: naive CD4+ T cells from blood. Receptors were obtained from a young man with type 1 diabetes. The CDR3 runs from the conserved cysteine through the conserved F or W. Fields, in order: clone size, D gene, V gene, J gene, CDR3 protein, CDR3 DNA. The D gene is left open where the match is weak. Clone sizes are given selectively: once, few, many, or a class where the clone is expanded.

clone_size: few; d_call: TRBD1; v_call: TRBV7-2; j_call: TRBJ2-7; cdr3_aa: CASSVAGGDFGEQYF; cdr3_nt: TGTGCCAGCAGCGTAGCAGGGGGCGACTTTGGCGAGCAGTACTTC
clone_size: few; d_call: TRBD1; v_call: TRBV27; j_call: TRBJ1-4; cdr3_aa: CASSWTGFGHEKLFF; cdr3_nt: TGTGCCAGCAGTTGGACAGGGTTTGGGCATGAAAAACTGTTTTTT
clone_size: few; d_call: -; v_call: TRBV5-1; j_call: TRBJ2-7; cdr3_aa: CASSFSQAYEQYF; cdr3_nt: TGCGCCAGCAGCTTCTCACAGGCCTACGAGCAGTACTTC
clone_size: few; d_call: -; v_call: TRBV7-9; j_call: TRBJ2-7; cdr3_aa: CASSLDTSYEQYF; cdr3_nt: TGTGCCAGCAGCCTCGACACCTCCTACGAGCAGTACTTC
clone_size: -; d_call: -; v_call: TRBV30; j_call: TRBJ1-2; cdr3_aa: CAWKVLGEDVRYTF; cdr3_nt: TGTGCCTGGAAAGTACTGGGGGAAGATGTACGCTACACCTTC
clone_size: -; d_call: TRBD2; v_call: TRBV5-6; j_call: TRBJ2-5; cdr3_aa: CASSPARLAGGQETQYF; cdr3_nt: TGTGCCAGCAGCCCGGCGAGGCTAGCGGGGGGACAAGAGACCCAGTACTTC
clone_size: few; d_call: TRBD1; v_call: TRBV19; j_call: TRBJ2-5; cdr3_aa: CASSIGGHRGLSETQYF; cdr3_nt: TGTGCCAGTAGTATTGGGGGACACAGGGGGCTGAGCGAGACCCAGTACTTC
clone_size: -; d_call: -; v_call: TRBV30; j_call: TRBJ1-6; cdr3_aa: CAWRVIQGGNSPLHF; cdr3_nt: TGTGCCTGGAGGGTAATCCAGGGTGGAAATTCACCCCTCCACTTT
clone_size: few; d_call: TRBD1; v_call: TRBV7-8; j_call: TRBJ1-2; cdr3_aa: CASSLGQLHYGYTF; cdr3_nt: TGTGCCAGCAGCTTGGGACAGCTTCACTATGGCTACACCTTC
clone_size: -; d_call: TRBD1; v_call: TRBV5-6; j_call: TRBJ1-4; cdr3_aa: CASAGQGLNEKLFF; cdr3_nt: TGTGCCAGCGCCGGACAGGGTCTAAATGAAAAACTGTTTTTT
clone_size: -; d_call: -; v_call: TRBV7-9; j_call: TRBJ2-5; cdr3_aa: CASSLNPGTPQETQYF; cdr3_nt: TGTGCCAGCAGCCTCAACCCAGGGACACCCCAAGAGACCCAGTACTTC
clone_size: -; d_call: -; v_call: TRBV9; j_call: TRBJ2-5; cdr3_aa: CASSGGPEETQYF; cdr3_nt: TGTGCCAGCAGCGGGGGCCCGGAGGAGACCCAGTACTTC
clone_size: -; d_call: -; v_call: TRBV5-1; j_call: TRBJ2-7; cdr3_aa: CASRKDISYEQYF; cdr3_nt: TGCGCCAGCAGGAAAGACATCTCCTACGAGCAGTACTTC
clone_size: few; d_call: -; v_call: TRBV6-5; j_call: TRBJ1-2; cdr3_aa: CASKEWGNYGYTF; cdr3_nt: TGTGCCAGCAAAGAATGGGGGAACTATGGCTACACCTTC
clone_size: -; d_call: -; v_call: TRBV9; j_call: TRBJ1-4; cdr3_aa: CASSAPGVFESEKLFF; cdr3_nt: TGTGCCAGCAGCGCGCCAGGGGTTTTTGAGAGTGAAAAACTGTTTTTT
clone_size: -; d_call: -; v_call: TRBV4-1; j_call: TRBJ2-7; cdr3_aa: CASSQEPPSHRPYEQYF; cdr3_nt: TGCGCCAGCAGCCAAGAACCCCCGTCGCACAGGCCCTACGAGCAGTACTTC
clone_size: few; d_call: -; v_call: TRBV18; j_call: TRBJ2-5; cdr3_aa: CASSPNVAEQETQYF; cdr3_nt: TGTGCCAGCTCACCAAATGTAGCGGAACAAGAGACCCAGTACTTC
clone_size: few; d_call: -; v_call: TRBV4-3; j_call: TRBJ2-5; cdr3_aa: CASSYGGGGYQETQYF; cdr3_nt: TGCGCCAGCAGTTACGGGGGAGGGGGTTACCAAGAGACCCAGTACTTC
clone_size: few; d_call: TRBD1; v_call: TRBV13; j_call: TRBJ1-1; cdr3_aa: CASRPDRPPNTEAFF; cdr3_nt: TGTGCCAGCAGACCGGACAGGCCCCCCAACACTGAAGCTTTCTTT
clone_size: few; d_call: -; v_call: TRBV14; j_call: TRBJ1-6; cdr3_aa: CASSRTNNSPLHF; cdr3_nt: TGTGCCAGCAGCCGGACCAATAATTCACCCCTCCACTTT
clone_size: -; d_call: TRBD1; v_call: TRBV11-3; j_call: TRBJ2-3; cdr3_aa: CASSTPGTDTTDTQYF; cdr3_nt: TGTGCCAGCAGCACCCCCGGGACAGATACGACAGATACGCAGTATTTT
clone_size: -; d_call: -; v_call: TRBV5-1; j_call: TRBJ2-3; cdr3_aa: CASSLEGLKDTQYF; cdr3_nt: TGCGCCAGCAGTCTGGAGGGGTTGAAAGATACGCAGTATTTT
clone_size: few; d_call: TRBD1; v_call: TRBV7-9; j_call: TRBJ2-2; cdr3_aa: CASSFYRGYNTGELFF; cdr3_nt: TGTGCCAGCAGCTTCTACAGGGGATACAACACCGGGGAGCTGTTTTTT
clone_size: few; d_call: TRBD1; v_call: TRBV18; j_call: TRBJ1-1; cdr3_aa: CASSPTTGEGTEAFF; cdr3_nt: TGTGCCAGCTCACCAACGACAGGGGAGGGCACTGAAGCTTTCTTT
clone_size: few; d_call: -; v_call: TRBV21-1; j_call: TRBJ2-3; cdr3_aa: CASSKTPDRVTDTQYF; cdr3_nt: TGTGCCAGCAGCAAAACCCCCGACAGAGTAACAGATACGCAGTATTTT
clone_size: few; d_call: -; v_call: TRBV6-6; j_call: TRBJ2-3; cdr3_aa: CASQISSTDTQYF; cdr3_nt: TGTGCCAGCCAGATCTCTAGCACAGATACGCAGTATTTT
clone_size: -; d_call: TRBD1; v_call: TRBV7-9; j_call: TRBJ2-1; cdr3_aa: CASSYLDRGSYNEQFF; cdr3_nt: TGTGCCAGCAGCTACCTTGACAGGGGCTCCTACAATGAGCAGTTCTTC
clone_size: -; d_call: -; v_call: TRBV7-2; j_call: TRBJ2-5; cdr3_aa: CASSLGQGPETQYF; cdr3_nt: TGTGCCAGCAGCTTAGGTCAGGGGCCAGAGACCCAGTACTTC
clone_size: -; d_call: TRBD1; v_call: TRBV5-1; j_call: TRBJ2-2; cdr3_aa: CASSLVSRGRITGELFF; cdr3_nt: TGCGCCAGCAGCTTGGTCAGCAGGGGGCGCATCACCGGGGAGCTGTTTTTT
clone_size: few; d_call: TRBD1; v_call: TRBV14; j_call: TRBJ2-1; cdr3_aa: CASSLDRGHKNEQFF; cdr3_nt: TGTGCCAGCAGCCTGGACAGGGGGCATAAAAATGAGCAGTTCTTC
clone_size: few; d_call: -; v_call: TRBV7-9; j_call: TRBJ1-2; cdr3_aa: CASSLAAGASAYTF; cdr3_nt: TGTGCCAGCAGCTTAGCGGCAGGGGCTTCGGCCTACACCTTC
clone_size: -; d_call: -; v_call: TRBV25-1; j_call: TRBJ1-1; cdr3_aa: CASKWGDGRTEAFF; cdr3_nt: TGTGCCAGCAAGTGGGGAGACGGGAGAACTGAAGCTTTCTTT
clone_size: -; d_call: TRBD2; v_call: TRBV5-1; j_call: TRBJ2-5; cdr3_aa: CASSLGGLRETQYF; cdr3_nt: TGCGCCAGCAGCTTGGGGGGACTAAGAGAGACCCAGTACTTC
clone_size: -; d_call: -; v_call: TRBV11-2; j_call: TRBJ2-1; cdr3_aa: CASILAGADEQFF; cdr3_nt: TGTGCCAGCATCCTCGCGGGGGCGGATGAGCAGTTCTTC
clone_size: few; d_call: TRBD1; v_call: TRBV25-1; j_call: TRBJ2-7; cdr3_aa: CASSASYGQGASYEQYF; cdr3_nt: TGTGCCAGCAGTGCCTCCTATGGACAGGGGGCTTCCTACGAGCAGTACTTC
clone_size: -; d_call: TRBD1; v_call: TRBV5-4; j_call: TRBJ1-1; cdr3_aa: CASSLVQGAGDTEAFF; cdr3_nt: TGTGCCAGCAGCTTGGTCCAGGGGGCAGGTGACACTGAAGCTTTCTTT
clone_size: -; d_call: -; v_call: TRBV23-1; j_call: TRBJ2-3; cdr3_aa: CASSQSLWGVNTQYF; cdr3_nt: TGCGCCAGCAGTCAATCCTTATGGGGAGTGAATACGCAGTATTTT
clone_size: few; d_call: TRBD1; v_call: TRBV6-6; j_call: TRBJ1-2; cdr3_aa: CASSYSSGRGTNGYTF; cdr3_nt: TGTGCCAGCAGTTACTCGTCAGGCAGGGGGACCAACGGCTACACCTTC
clone_size: -; d_call: -; v_call: TRBV10-3; j_call: TRBJ1-3; cdr3_aa: CAISPSTANSGNTIYF; cdr3_nt: TGTGCCATCAGTCCTAGTACGGCAAACTCTGGAAACACCATATATTTT
clone_size: -; d_call: -; v_call: TRBV29-1; j_call: TRBJ1-5; cdr3_aa: CSVSTGNSNQPQHF; cdr3_nt: TGCAGCGTCTCGACGGGGAATAGCAATCAGCCCCAGCATTTT
clone_size: once; d_call: -; v_call: TRBV28; j_call: TRBJ1-2; cdr3_aa: CASSQLPGGYTF; cdr3_nt: TGTGCCAGCAGCCAGCTCCCGGGGGGCTACACCTTC
clone_size: many; d_call: TRBD1; v_call: TRBV9; j_call: TRBJ2-7; cdr3_aa: CASSARDSSYEQYF; cdr3_nt: TGTGCCAGCAGCGCCCGGGACAGCTCCTACGAGCAGTACTTC
clone_size: few; d_call: TRBD1; v_call: TRBV30; j_call: TRBJ1-2; cdr3_aa: CAWAGQATEGYTF; cdr3_nt: TGTGCCTGGGCGGGACAGGCTACGGAGGGCTACACCTTC
clone_size: few; d_call: -; v_call: TRBV9; j_call: TRBJ1-2; cdr3_aa: CASSVLPGSRIMYGYTF; cdr3_nt: TGTGCCAGCAGCGTTCTACCGGGCAGCCGTATTATGTATGGCTACACCTTC